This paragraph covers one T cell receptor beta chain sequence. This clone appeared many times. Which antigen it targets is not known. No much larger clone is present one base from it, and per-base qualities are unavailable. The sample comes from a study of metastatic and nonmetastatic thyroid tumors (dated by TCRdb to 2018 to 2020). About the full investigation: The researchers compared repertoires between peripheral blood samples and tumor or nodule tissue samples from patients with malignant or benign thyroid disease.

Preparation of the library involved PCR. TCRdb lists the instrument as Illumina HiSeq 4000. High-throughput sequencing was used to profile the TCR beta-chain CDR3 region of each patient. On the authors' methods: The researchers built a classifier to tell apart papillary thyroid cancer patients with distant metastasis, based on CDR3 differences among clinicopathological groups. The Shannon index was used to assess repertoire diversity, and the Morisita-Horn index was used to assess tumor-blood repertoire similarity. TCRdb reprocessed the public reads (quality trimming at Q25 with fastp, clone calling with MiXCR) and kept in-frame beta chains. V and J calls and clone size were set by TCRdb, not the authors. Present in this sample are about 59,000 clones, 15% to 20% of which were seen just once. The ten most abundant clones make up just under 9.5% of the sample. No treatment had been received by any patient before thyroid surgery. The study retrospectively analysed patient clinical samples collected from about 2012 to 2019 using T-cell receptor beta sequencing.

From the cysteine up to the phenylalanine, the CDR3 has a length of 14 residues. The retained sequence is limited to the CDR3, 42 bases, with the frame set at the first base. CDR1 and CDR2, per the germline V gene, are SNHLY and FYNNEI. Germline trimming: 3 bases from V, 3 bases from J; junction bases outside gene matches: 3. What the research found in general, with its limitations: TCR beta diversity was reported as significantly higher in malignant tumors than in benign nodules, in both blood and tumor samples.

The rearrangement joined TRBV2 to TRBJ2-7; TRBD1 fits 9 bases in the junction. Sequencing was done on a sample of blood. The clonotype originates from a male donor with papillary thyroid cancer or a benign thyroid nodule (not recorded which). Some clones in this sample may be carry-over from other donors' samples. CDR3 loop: CASSEGQGSYEQYF. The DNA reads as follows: TGTGCCAGCAGTGAGGGACAGGGAAGCTACGAGCAGTACTTC.